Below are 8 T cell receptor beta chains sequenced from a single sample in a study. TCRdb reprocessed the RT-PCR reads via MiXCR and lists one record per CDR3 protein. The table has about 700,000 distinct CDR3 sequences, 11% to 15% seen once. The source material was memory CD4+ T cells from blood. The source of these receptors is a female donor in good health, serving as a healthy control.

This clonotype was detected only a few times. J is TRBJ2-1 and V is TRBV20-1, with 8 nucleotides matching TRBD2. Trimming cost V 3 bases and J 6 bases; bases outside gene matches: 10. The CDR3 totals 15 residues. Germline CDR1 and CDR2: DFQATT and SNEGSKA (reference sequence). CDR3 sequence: CSARIGLARGNEQFF. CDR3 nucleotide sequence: TGCAGTGCTAGGATCGGACTAGCTCGAGGCAATGAGCAGTTCTTC.

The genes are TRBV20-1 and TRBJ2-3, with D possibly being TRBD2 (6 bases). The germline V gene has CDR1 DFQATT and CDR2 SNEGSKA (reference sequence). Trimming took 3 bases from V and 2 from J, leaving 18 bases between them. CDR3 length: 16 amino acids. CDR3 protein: CSARDPGRRATDTQYF. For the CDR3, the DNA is TGCAGTGCTAGGGATCCCGGACGGAGGGCCACAGATACGCAGTATTTT.

The CDR3 is CASSYGKNTEAFF. In DNA form, the CDR3 reads TGTGCCAGCAGCTATGGGAAGAACACTGAAGCTTTCTTT. The chain employs TRBV12-3 or TRBV12-4 and TRBJ1-1; D gene unclear. Trimming pared 6 bases from V and 1 base from J, leaving 9 bases between. CDR3 length: 13 amino acids.

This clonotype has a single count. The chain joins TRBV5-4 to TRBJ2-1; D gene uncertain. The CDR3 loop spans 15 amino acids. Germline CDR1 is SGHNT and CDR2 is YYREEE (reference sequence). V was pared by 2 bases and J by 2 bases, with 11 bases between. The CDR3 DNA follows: TGTGCCAGCAGCTTAGGCCTTCAGGCCTACAATGAGCAGTTCTTC. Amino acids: CASSLGLQAYNEQFF.

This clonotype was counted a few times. The CDR3 region has the DNA TGTGCCAGCAGACGGACAGGGGGAGGGCAGCCCCAGCATTTT. Translation gives CASRRTGGGQPQHF. The chain uses TRBV6-2 or TRBV6-3 and TRBJ1-5; TRBD1 matches 10 bases. Unmatched junction bases numbered 6, after V lost 6 bases and J lost 7 bases. CDR3 length: 14 residues. Germline CDR1 and CDR2: MNHEY and SVGEGT.

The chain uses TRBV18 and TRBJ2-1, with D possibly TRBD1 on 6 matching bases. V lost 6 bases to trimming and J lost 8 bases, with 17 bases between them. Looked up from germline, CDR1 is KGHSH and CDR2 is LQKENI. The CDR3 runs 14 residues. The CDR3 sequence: CASSTRRTVDEQFF. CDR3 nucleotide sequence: TGTGCCAGCTCTACGAGACGGACAGTAGATGAGCAGTTCTTC.

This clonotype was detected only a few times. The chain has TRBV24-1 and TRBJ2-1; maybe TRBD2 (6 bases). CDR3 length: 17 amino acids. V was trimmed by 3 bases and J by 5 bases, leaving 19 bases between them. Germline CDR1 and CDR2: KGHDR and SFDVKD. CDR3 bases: TGTGCCACCAGTGATGCCGAGTCTCGGGACTTTAACAATGAGCAGTTCTTC. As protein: CATSDAESRDFNNEQFF.

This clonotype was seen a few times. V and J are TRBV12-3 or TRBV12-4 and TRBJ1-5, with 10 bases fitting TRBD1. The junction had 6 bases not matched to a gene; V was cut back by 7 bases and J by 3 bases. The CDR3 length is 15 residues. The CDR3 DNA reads TGTGCCAGCACCGTGACAGGGGGCAACAATCAGCCCCAGCATTTT. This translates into CASTVTGGNNQPQHF.